A selection of T cell receptor beta chains follows, all from one sample in a study of blood T cell repertoires in COVID-19. Here immunoSEQ multiplex PCR was the method, and the copy in TCRdb shows in-frame clones only, minus some. The sample carries approximately 210,000 clones, around four fifths recorded once. The source material was peripheral blood. The receptors stem from a human donor in a cohort sampled during active COVID-19. Each CDR3 is given with its conserved first and last residue. Each record gives: CDR3 protein, CDR3 DNA, clone size, D gene, V gene, J gene. A D gene is named only where the DNA matches it firmly. A row's size may be missing; if present it is once, few, many or a size class.

cdr3_aa: CASTRVGNTIYF
cdr3_nt: TGTGCCAGTACCAGGGTCGGGAACACCATATATTTT
clone_size: -
d_call: -
v_call: TRBV7-9
j_call: TRBJ1-3

cdr3_aa: CASSWGGTQETQYF
cdr3_nt: TGTGCCAGCAGTTGGGGAGGGACGCAAGAGACCCAGTACTTC
clone_size: -
d_call: TRBD2
v_call: TRBV28
j_call: TRBJ2-5

cdr3_aa: CASSYYGRAAGELFF
cdr3_nt: TGTGCCAGCAGTTACTATGGCAGGGCGGCCGGGGAGCTGTTTTTT
clone_size: -
d_call: -
v_call: TRBV6-5
j_call: TRBJ2-2

cdr3_aa: CASSLGGTSGETQYF
cdr3_nt: TGTGCCAGCAGCTTAGGGGGGACTAGCGGGGAGACCCAGTACTTC
clone_size: -
d_call: TRBD2
v_call: TRBV11-3
j_call: TRBJ2-5

cdr3_aa: CASSLSRGLDQETQYF
cdr3_nt: TGTGCCAGCAGTTTATCGCGGGGTTTAGACCAAGAGACCCAGTACTTC
clone_size: few
d_call: -
v_call: TRBV27
j_call: TRBJ2-5

cdr3_aa: CASRPQGFNGYTF
cdr3_nt: TGCGCCAGCAGACCACAGGGGTTCAATGGCTACACCTTC
clone_size: -
d_call: TRBD1
v_call: TRBV5-1
j_call: TRBJ1-2

cdr3_aa: CASSLGGQGYTF
cdr3_nt: TGTGCCAGCAGTTTAGGGGGACAGGGCTACACCTTC
clone_size: -
d_call: TRBD1
v_call: TRBV12-3/TRBV12-4
j_call: TRBJ1-2

cdr3_aa: CASSQTPGGLSGYTF
cdr3_nt: TGTGCCAGCAGCCAAACCCCAGGGGGTTTAAGTGGCTACACCTTC
clone_size: -
d_call: TRBD1
v_call: TRBV3-1/TRBV3-2
j_call: TRBJ1-2

cdr3_aa: CASSQTGGANQPQHF
cdr3_nt: TGTGCCAGCAGCCAAACAGGGGGCGCCAATCAGCCCCAGCATTTT
clone_size: -
d_call: TRBD1
v_call: TRBV7-2
j_call: TRBJ1-5

cdr3_aa: CASSLALAGTGELFF
cdr3_nt: TGCGCCAGCAGCTTGGCCCTAGCGGGCACCGGGGAGCTGTTTTTT
clone_size: -
d_call: TRBD2
v_call: TRBV5-1
j_call: TRBJ2-2